A selection of T cell receptor beta chains follows, all from one sample in a study of siplizumab effects on memory and regulatory T cells. TCRdb's copy holds only in-frame clones and misses some; the assay was immunoSEQ multiplex PCR. The table lists around 82,000 clones, around 93% of them singletons. Sequenced: CD8+ T cells sorted from blood. The receptors derive from a human donor in good health. Both conserved end residues are part of each CDR3. Fields, in order: V gene, CDR3 protein.

V: TRBV7-9
CDR3: CASSFGTEAFF

V: TRBV11-2
CDR3: CASSWGQGGEQYF

V: TRBV2
CDR3: CASSVAGANTGELFF

V: TRBV4-1
CDR3: CASSQSVNYGYTF

V: TRBV2
CDR3: CASTSGDHEQYF

V: TRBV5-6
CDR3: CASSGTSGYTF

V: TRBV7-7
CDR3: CASSWALGTGELFF

V: TRBV7-2
CDR3: CASSLIANEQFF

V: TRBV13
CDR3: CASSPSGSTNEKLFF

V: TRBV6-1
CDR3: CASSEGTGGTEAFF

V: TRBV9
CDR3: CASSAPLAGEIETQYF

V: TRBV23-1
CDR3: CASSQSTGPRGETQYF

V: TRBV7-2
CDR3: CASSLEDSRSYEQYF

V: TRBV7-9
CDR3: CASSSTMEGTTNEKLFF

V: TRBV5-4
CDR3: CASSLWTEEETQYF

V: TRBV25-1
CDR3: CASSEYPLLGDQETQYF

V: TRBV10-3
CDR3: CAIRRPGGETQYF

V: TRBV12-1
CDR3: CASSPGRAKNIQYF

V: TRBV5-1
CDR3: CASSHGATNVPDTQYF

V: TRBV9
CDR3: CASSGGQGASDEQFF

V: TRBV27
CDR3: CASSFGDVMNEQFF

V: TRBV4-2
CDR3: CASSQELASIPYEQYF

V: TRBV13
CDR3: CASSYRQGLRSYEQYF

V: TRBV7-9
CDR3: CASSHNPPPFF

V: TRBV9
CDR3: CASSGGEGETQYF

V: TRBV5-1
CDR3: CASSLEAGTAEAEAFF

V: TRBV30
CDR3: CAWSLGHSEQFF

V: TRBV19
CDR3: CASSMGVYEQYF

V: TRBV28
CDR3: CASSFAGDGNTIYF

V: TRBV5-6
CDR3: CASSSGEGLGEQYF

V: TRBV19
CDR3: CASSSGAGGYTF

V: TRBV19
CDR3: CASSIDDPVGPYNSPLHF

V: TRBV9
CDR3: CASSASGSYEQYF

V: TRBV10-2
CDR3: CASSEGGDEQFF

V: TRBV4-1
CDR3: CASSQDSDELFF

V: TRBV19
CDR3: CASLGGPDTQYF

V: TRBV2
CDR3: CASGTAGYNEQFF

V: TRBV2
CDR3: CASWIQTGDGYTF

V: TRBV29-1
CDR3: CSVEVTNTEAFF

V: TRBV11-1
CDR3: CASSLGVTEAFF

V: TRBV7-2
CDR3: CASSQSHSGGADNEQFF

V: TRBV5-1
CDR3: CASSFDGLAGLYEQYF

V: TRBV19
CDR3: CASSIFGGDEKLFF

V: TRBV28
CDR3: CASSWSREQYF

V: TRBV11-2
CDR3: CASSPDAGTAGGNTIYF

V: TRBV20-1
CDR3: CSVRRGPEAFF